This TCR beta chain stems from a study of cytomegalovirus exposure and HLA in healthy donors. Whole-study results and caveats: Some segments of the V type, notably TRBV6-2 and TRBV6-3, were excluded as indistinguishable. Later analysis indicated greater clonal expansion among HLA-associated TCR beta chains than among equally common other chains. With high specificity and sensitivity, the classifier reportedly diagnosed cytomegalovirus status. The listing of 150 to 200 TCR beta chains classed them as cytomegalovirus-associated.

The PCR made use of 60 Vbeta and 13 Jbeta primers. Assay: immunoSEQ multiplex PCR; the TCRdb copy retains only in-frame clones and omits some. The sample has approximately 40,000 clones, and its top ten clones hold 5.9%. Germline CDR1 and CDR2: SGHTA and FQGNSA. The CDR3 is 14 residues long. Trimming took off 5 bases at V and 8 bases at J, with 13 bases between the two ends. For this clone: What it binds is unknown. The same CDR3 also results from other DNA sequences found in this sample.

The sequenced sample was PBMCs. The TCR sequence derives from a human donor in good health. The rearrangement uses TRBV7-2 and TRBJ1-6; D possibly corresponds to TRBD1 (6 bases). This CDR3 reads CASSPRQDHSPLHF. DNA for the CDR3: TGTGCCAGCAGCCCCCGACAGGACCATTCACCCCTCCACTTT.